One and the same sample provided the 8 T cell receptor beta chains below, sequenced in a study of T-cell reconstitution after alpha-beta-depleted transplantation in children. Preparing the TCRbeta library involved the use of unique molecular identifiers. TCRdb recomputed calls from the PCR reads with MiXCR, one row per CDR3 protein. This table has some 75,000 distinct CDR3 sequences, approximately 7.3% appearing once. The specimen was PBMCs from the stem cell graft donor, collected from the stem cell graft. The receptors were sampled from a human donor who donated a stem cell graft to a child with acute lymphoblastic leukemia.

This clonotype was observed many times. The chain carries TRBV11-2 and TRBJ2-3; D may correspond to TRBD1 or TRBD2 (6 bases each). The CDR3 is made up of 17 amino acids. Trimming removed 1 base at V and 0 bases at J, with 14 bases between. Per the germline V gene, CDR1 is SGHAT and CDR2 is FQNNGV. This CDR3 is CASSLGRRGASTDTQYF. The CDR3 bases are TGTGCCAGCAGCTTAGGTCGAAGGGGGGCCAGCACAGATACGCAGTATTTT.

This clonotype was found many times. The chain joins TRBV29-1 to TRBJ1-1; 9 bases line up with TRBD1. The trim removed 4 bases at V and 6 bases at J, leaving 6 bases unmatched. This CDR3 region has 13 residues. CDR1 and CDR2 (germline): SQVTM, ANQGSEA. CDR3 protein: CSVGDRGAAEAFF. CDR3 sequence (DNA): TGCAGCGTTGGCGACAGGGGGGCTGCTGAAGCTTTCTTT.

This clonotype showed up many times. The gene calls are TRBV9 and TRBJ1-2; D ambiguous. The length of the CDR3 is 14 residues. Between the trimmed V and J ends, which lost 6 bases and 4 bases, there was a span of 16 bases. The V gene's germline CDR1 is SGDLS and CDR2 YYNGEE. The CDR3 nucleotides read TGTGCCAGCAAACGAGGAGAGGATTCCTATGGCTACACCTTC. It specifies CASKRGEDSYGYTF.

In its sample, this clonotype was seen many times. V usage is TRBV7-8 and J usage is TRBJ2-1, with D tentatively TRBD1 (6 bases). The V gene's germline CDR1 is SGHVS and CDR2 FQNEAQ. The CDR3 is 15 amino acids. The V and J ends lost 1 base and 14 bases respectively, with 21 bases between them. CDR3: CASSLVAGAGYNEFF. The CDR3 bases are TGTGCCAGCAGCTTAGTGGCAGGGGCGGGTTACAATGAGTTCTTC.

There are many counts of this clonotype. This chain uses TRBV24-1 with TRBJ2-5; possible D gene TRBD2, 6 bases. The CDR3 is 15 amino acids. Germline CDR1 reads KGHDR; CDR2 reads SFDVKD. With 4 bases removed from V and 2 bases from J, the gap between germline ends came to 13 bases. The CDR3 reads CATSDPGTSQETQYF. In DNA form, the CDR3 reads TGTGCCACCAGTGACCCAGGGACTTCTCAAGAGACCCAGTACTTC.

This clonotype occurred many times. The chain recombines TRBV4-3 with TRBJ2-1; TRBD2 is a possible D gene (6 bases). The CDR3 sequence is 16 residues long. Germline V gene data show CDR1 as LGHNA and CDR2 as YSLEER. V lost 0 bases and J lost 7, with 16 bases in between. CDR3 DNA: TGCGCCAGCAGCCAAGATTGGGGAACGGCGGGGAATGAGCAGTTCTTC. Protein: CASSQDWGTAGNEQFF.

This clonotype was counted ten times or more. The chain couples TRBV27 to TRBJ1-1; D not certain. From germline, CDR1 is MNHEY and CDR2 SMNVEV (reference sequence). Trimming removed 7 bases from V and 4 bases from J, with 13 bases in between. The CDR3 spans 13 residues. CDR3 coding DNA: TGTGCCAGCACCCCACTGCTGGGCACTGAAGCTTTCTTT. Its protein product is CASTPLLGTEAFF.

This clonotype was picked up many times. The CDR3 sequence: CASSFFAETYEQYF. The DNA for the CDR3 is TGTGCCAGCAGTTTTTTCGCAGAAACCTACGAGCAGTACTTC. The J gene is TRBJ2-7, the V gene TRBV28, with D hard to call. This CDR3 is built from 14 residues. Trimming stripped 3 bases from V and 2 bases from J, with 11 bases between. Germline CDR1 MDHEN, CDR2 SYDVKM.